This TCR beta chain came from a study of human T cells and chemical hapten exposure. The V and J ends lost 1 base and 2 bases respectively, with 6 bases between them. Germline values: CDR1 SGHTA, CDR2 FQGNSA. The CDR3 spans 14 residues. Time point indicated: pre-sensitization, week 0. The treatment is: therapeutic diphenylcyclopropenone sensitization with weekly scalp DPC. In TCRdb, the RACE reads were re-called with MiXCR into one record per CDR3 protein. This sample has 84,000 or so distinct CDR3 sequences, with around 8.8% found just once. The receptor was derived from a man aged 40-49 years with alopecia areata. Some clones in this sample may be carry-over from other donors' samples. The sample in question was whole blood, obtained in connection with sensitization to the hapten diphenylcyclopropenone (DPC). V is TRBV7-2 and J is TRBJ2-1; possible D gene TRBD1, 6 bases. The CDR3 is CASSLDRAYNEQFF. The CDR3 coding sequence is TGTGCCAGCAGCTTAGACAGGGCCTACAATGAGCAGTTCTTC.